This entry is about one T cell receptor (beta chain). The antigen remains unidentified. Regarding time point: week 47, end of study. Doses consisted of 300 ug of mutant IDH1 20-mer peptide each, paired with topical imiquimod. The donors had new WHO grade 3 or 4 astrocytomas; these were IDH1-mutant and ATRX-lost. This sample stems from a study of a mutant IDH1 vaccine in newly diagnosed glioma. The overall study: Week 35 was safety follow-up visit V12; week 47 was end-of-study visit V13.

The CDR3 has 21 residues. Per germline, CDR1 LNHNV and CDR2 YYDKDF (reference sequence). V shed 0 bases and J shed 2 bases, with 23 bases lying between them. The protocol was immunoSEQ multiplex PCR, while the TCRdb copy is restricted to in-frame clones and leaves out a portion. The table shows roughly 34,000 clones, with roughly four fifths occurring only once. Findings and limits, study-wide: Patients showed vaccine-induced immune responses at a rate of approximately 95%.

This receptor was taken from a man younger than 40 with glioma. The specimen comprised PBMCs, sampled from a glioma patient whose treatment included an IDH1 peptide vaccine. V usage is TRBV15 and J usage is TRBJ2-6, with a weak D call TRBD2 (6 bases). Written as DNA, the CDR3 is TGTGCCACCAGCAGAGATGCGGAGGTTTGGGGGGAGAGGACTGGGGCCAACGTCCTGACTTTC. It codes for CATSRDAEVWGERTGANVLTF.